This entry lists 5 T cell receptor beta chains sequenced from one sample in a study of blood T cells in healthy people across ages. For the second PCR, which ran for roughly 6 to 12 cycles, a sample-barcoded 5' primer and a J-beta primer mix were used. One entry per CDR3 protein, called by TCRdb with MiXCR from the 5' RACE reads. The data contain about 800,000 distinct CDR3 sequences, roughly 25% of them singletons. These same data were also listed under a study on T cells of mothers and their children.

The sample comprised blood. The receptors were sampled from a boy younger than 18 in good health.

The V call is TRBV4-3, the J call TRBJ2-3; D is possibly TRBD2 (6 bases). Germline V lookup: CDR1 LGHNA, CDR2 YSLEER. The CDR3 spans 16 residues. V shed 0 bases and J shed 1 base, with 11 bases lying between them. The CDR3 loop is CASSQDFSGGTDTQYF. For the CDR3, the DNA is TGCGCCAGCAGCCAAGATTTTTCGGGGGGCACAGATACGCAGTATTTT.

Only a few counts were recorded for this clonotype. The genes are TRBV7-2 and TRBJ2-7; D remains ambiguous. The CDR3 is 16 amino acids. Germline loops: CDR1 SGHTA, CDR2 FQGNSA. Trimming stripped 5 bases from V and 2 bases from J, with 19 bases between. The CDR3 here is CASSPVIDKITYEQYF. Written as DNA, the CDR3 is TGTGCCAGCAGCCCAGTTATCGATAAAATCACCTACGAGCAGTACTTC.

This chain uses TRBV28 with TRBJ1-2; D remains unclear. The V end was cut by 2 bases, the J end by 5 bases, with 6 bases between. The CDR3 is 12 residues long. Germline lookup yields CDR1 MDHEN and CDR2 SYDVKM. CDR3: CASSLLYYGYTF. Here the CDR3 DNA reads TGTGCCAGCAGTTTACTCTATTATGGCTACACCTTC.

The sample holds a few counts of this clonotype. V gene TRBV7-8 combines with J gene TRBJ1-2; D is unresolved. The CDR3 has 14 residues. V was trimmed by 5 bases and J by 6 bases, leaving 16 bases between them. Germline CDR1 SGHVS, CDR2 FQNEAQ. The CDR3 is CASSARGGNDGYTF. The CDR3 DNA follows: TGTGCCAGCAGCGCGCGCGGAGGAAACGATGGCTACACCTTC.

This clonotype was picked up many times. The chain uses TRBV6-6 and TRBJ1-5; D unclear. The CDR3 has 16 amino acids. The germline V gene encodes CDR1 MNHNY and CDR2 SVGAGI (reference sequence). V was cut by 5 bases and J by 5 bases, with 19 bases left in between. CDR3 sequence (DNA): TGTGCCAGCAGTAACCTGGACGGAGCACCCCATCAGCCCCAGCATTTT. Protein product: CASSNLDGAPHQPQHF.